The sequence of this TCR beta chain was determined in a study of control samples from healthy donors and cancer patients. V was clipped by 9 bases and J by 7 bases, with 10 bases between them. From germline, CDR1 is LGHDT and CDR2 YNNKEL (reference sequence). The CDR3 runs 11 residues. Measured with immunoSEQ multiplex PCR; TCRdb has only the in-frame clones, and not every one. Among some 220,000 clones, roughly 94% were seen once, and the ten largest hold about 1.4%. This sequence joins TRBV3-1 (or the pseudogene TRBV3-2) and TRBJ2-1; D gene ambiguous. The sequence derives from a man aged 45 to 65 in good health. The sample taken for sequencing was blood. The CDR3 DNA is TGTGCCAGTCTGCATCGGAATGAGCAGTTCTTC. Translating it yields CASLHRNEQFF.